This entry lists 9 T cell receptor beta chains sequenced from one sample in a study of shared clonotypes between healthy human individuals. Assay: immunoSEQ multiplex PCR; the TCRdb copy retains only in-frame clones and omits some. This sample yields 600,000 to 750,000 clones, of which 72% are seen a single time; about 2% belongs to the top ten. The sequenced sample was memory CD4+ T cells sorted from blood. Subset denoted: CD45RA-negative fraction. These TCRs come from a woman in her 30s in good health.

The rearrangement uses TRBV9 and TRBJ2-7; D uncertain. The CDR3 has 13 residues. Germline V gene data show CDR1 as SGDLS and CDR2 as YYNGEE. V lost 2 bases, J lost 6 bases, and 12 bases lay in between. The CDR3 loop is CASSVGLGGEQYF. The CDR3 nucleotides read TGTGCCAGCAGCGTGGGCTTGGGCGGCGAGCAGTACTTC.

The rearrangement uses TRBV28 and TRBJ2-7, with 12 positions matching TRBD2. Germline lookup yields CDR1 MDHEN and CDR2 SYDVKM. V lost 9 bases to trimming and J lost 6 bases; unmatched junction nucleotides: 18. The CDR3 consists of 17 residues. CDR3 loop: CASHHPGLAGAAGEQYF. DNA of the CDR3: TGTGCCAGTCATCATCCGGGACTAGCGGGCGCTGCGGGCGAGCAGTACTTC.

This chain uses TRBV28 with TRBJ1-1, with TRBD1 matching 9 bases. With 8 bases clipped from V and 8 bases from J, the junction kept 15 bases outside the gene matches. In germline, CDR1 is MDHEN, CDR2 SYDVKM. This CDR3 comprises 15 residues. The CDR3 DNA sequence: TGTGCCAGCCTGGTCCCGGGACAGGGCCAATCCGAAGCTTTCTTT. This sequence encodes CASLVPGQGQSEAFF.

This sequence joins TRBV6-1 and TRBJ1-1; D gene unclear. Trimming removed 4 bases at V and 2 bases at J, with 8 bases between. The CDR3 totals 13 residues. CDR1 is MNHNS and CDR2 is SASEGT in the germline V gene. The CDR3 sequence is CASSVAVNTEAFF. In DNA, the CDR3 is TGTGCCAGCAGTGTAGCAGTTAACACTGAAGCTTTCTTT.

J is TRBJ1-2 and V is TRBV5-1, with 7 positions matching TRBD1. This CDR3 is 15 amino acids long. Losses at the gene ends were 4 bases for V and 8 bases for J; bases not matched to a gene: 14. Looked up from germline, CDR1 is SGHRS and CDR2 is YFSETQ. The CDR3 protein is CASSPQRDSHEGYTF. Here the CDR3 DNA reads TGCGCCAGCAGCCCGCAGCGGGACAGTCACGAGGGCTACACCTTC.

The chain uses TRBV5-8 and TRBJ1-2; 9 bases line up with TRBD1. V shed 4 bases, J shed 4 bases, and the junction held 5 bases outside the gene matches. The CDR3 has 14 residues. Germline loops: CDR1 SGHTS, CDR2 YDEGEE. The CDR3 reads CASSATGGGYGYTF. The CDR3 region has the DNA TGTGCCAGCAGCGCCACAGGGGGCGGCTATGGCTACACCTTC.

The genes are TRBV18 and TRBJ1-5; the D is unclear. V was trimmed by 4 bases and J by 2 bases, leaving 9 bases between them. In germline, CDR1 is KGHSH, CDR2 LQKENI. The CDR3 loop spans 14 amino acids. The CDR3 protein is CASSLDAGNQPQHF. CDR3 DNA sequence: TGTGCCAGCTCACTTGATGCGGGCAATCAGCCCCAGCATTTT.

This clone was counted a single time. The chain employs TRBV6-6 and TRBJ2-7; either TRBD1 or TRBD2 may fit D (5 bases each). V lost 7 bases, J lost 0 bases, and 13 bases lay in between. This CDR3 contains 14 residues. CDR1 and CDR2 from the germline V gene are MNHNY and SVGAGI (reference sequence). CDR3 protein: CASNSPGTSYEQYF. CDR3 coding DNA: TGTGCCAGCAATTCTCCCGGGACCTCCTACGAGCAGTACTTC.

The CDR3 DNA reads TGTGCCAGCAGTTCCCCGATGGGGGCCTTGGGCACTGAAGCTTTCTTT. This gives the protein CASSSPMGALGTEAFF. The rearrangement uses TRBV27 and TRBJ1-1; TRBD1 might be the D (6 bases). Trimming stripped 4 bases from V and 4 bases from J, with 19 bases between. The CDR3 sequence is 16 residues long. Looked up from germline, CDR1 is MNHEY and CDR2 is SMNVEV (reference sequence).